These 30 T cell receptor beta chains share one sample of origin, sequenced in a study of T cells after yellow fever vaccination. TCRdb itself ran the 5' RACE reads through MiXCR, one entry per CDR3 protein. This sample has more than 95,000 distinct CDR3 sequences, with 7.5% to 10% found just once. The sample was CD8+ T cells sorted from PBMCs, taken on the day of the yellow fever booster vaccination. The receptors derive from a man aged 18 to 29 who received the YFV17D yellow fever vaccine.

This clonotype came up a few times. This sequence joins TRBV6-5 and TRBJ1-1, with D tentatively TRBD1 (5 bases). V lost 6 bases, J lost 1 base, and 18 bases lay in between. CDR1 is MNHEY, CDR2 SVGAGI, per germline. CDR3 length: 16 residues. The CDR3: CASSSTVWGENTEAFF. In nucleotides, the CDR3 is TGTGCCAGCAGCTCTACCGTTTGGGGGGAGAACACTGAAGCTTTCTTT.

This clonotype has more than one count but fewer than ten. The rearrangement joins TRBV12-3 or TRBV12-4 to TRBJ1-2; 7 nucleotides agree with TRBD1. V was pared by 4 bases and J by 8 bases, with 7 bases of the junction left unmatched. This CDR3 has 13 amino acids. CDR3 sequence (DNA): TGTGCCAGCAGTTCCAGGGACAGCCGGGGCTACACCTTC. The encoded protein is CASSSRDSRGYTF.

This chain links TRBV7-9 with TRBJ1-2, with D unclear. This CDR3 has 14 amino acids. V was pared by 3 bases and J by 6 bases, with 14 bases between. Germline loops: CDR1 SEHNR, CDR2 FQNEAQ (reference sequence). The CDR3 region has the DNA TGTGCCAGCAGCTTTTACGGCAGCCGAGATGGCTACACCTTC. Translated: CASSFYGSRDGYTF.

This clonotype was picked up many times. V usage is TRBV4-3 and J usage is TRBJ1-3; a possible D gene is TRBD1 (5 bases). Trimming took off 4 bases at V and 0 bases at J, with 10 bases between the two ends. CDR1 is LGHNA, CDR2 YSLEER, per germline. This CDR3 spans 15 amino acids. Here the CDR3 reads CASSPGLSSGNTIYF. The CDR3 DNA reads TGCGCCAGCAGCCCGGGACTGAGCTCTGGAAACACCATATATTTT.

The chain joins TRBV4-3 to TRBJ1-1; D unclear. This CDR3 contains 15 residues. V shed 1 base and J shed 8 bases, with 17 bases lying between them. The V gene's germline CDR1 is LGHNA and CDR2 YSLEER. The CDR3, as DNA: TGCGCCAGCAGCCAAGTTCCGACCGAGGACGGGGAAGCTTTCTTT. This translates into CASSQVPTEDGEAFF.

This sequence joins TRBV15 and TRBJ1-1, with a possible D match to TRBD1 (6 bases). Germline V CDR1 and CDR2: LNHNV, YYDKDF (reference sequence). V lost 4 bases, J lost 5 bases, and 8 bases lay in between. CDR3 size: 12 residues. CDR3 sequence: CATSKQGTEAFF. The CDR3 DNA is TGTGCCACCAGCAAGCAGGGGACTGAAGCTTTCTTT.

Remarks on this clonotype: A much larger clonotype is one base distant, so this may be a read error. V gene TRBV20-1 combines with J gene TRBJ2-3, with a possible D match to TRBD2 (7 bases). CDR3 length: 14 amino acids. The V gene's germline CDR1 is DFQATT and CDR2 SNEGSKA (reference sequence). CDR3 DNA sequence: TGCAGTGCTAGGGGGGGGCACGGCACAGTTACGCAGTATTTT. This translates into CSARGGHGTVTQYF.

This clonotype was observed a handful of times. V and J are TRBV4-2 and TRBJ2-3; perhaps TRBD1 as D (5 bases). Germline CDR1 and CDR2: LGHNA and YNFKEQ. Trimming left V 3 bases short and J 2 bases short, with 12 bases between. The CDR3 is 15 residues long. The CDR3 region has the DNA TGTGCCAGCAGCCACTGGGGCCCAGCCACAGATACGCAGTATTTT. Translation gives CASSHWGPATDTQYF.

The J gene is TRBJ1-2, the V gene TRBV5-5, with 9 bases that match TRBD1. J was trimmed by 4 bases and V by 4 bases; bases with no gene match: 14. This CDR3 has 17 residues. Germline-derived CDR1 and CDR2 are SGHKS and YYEKEE (reference sequence). DNA of the CDR3: TGTGCCAGCAGCCGAGGTCCCGGGACAGGGTTGGGCTATGGCTACACCTTC. Translated: CASSRGPGTGLGYGYTF.

This clonotype was counted between two and nine times. The CDR3 nucleotides read TGTGCCAGCAGCCAAGAATTGTCCAGGGGCGAGCAGTACGTC. Amino acids: CASSQELSRGEQYV. This rearrangement joins TRBV4-2 to TRBJ2-7, with a possible D match to TRBD1 (6 bases). Trimming shortened V by 0 bases and J by 6 bases, and 12 bases separated the two germline ends. CDR1 and CDR2 (germline): LGHNA, YNFKEQ. The CDR3 has 14 residues.

This chain connects TRBV19 to TRBJ1-1, with a weak D call TRBD1 (6 bases). The CDR3 runs to 11 residues. CDR1 is LNHDA, CDR2 SQIVND, per germline (reference sequence). Trimming left V 8 bases short and J 10 bases short, with 14 bases between. The CDR3 DNA follows: TGTGCCAGTGGGTTTACAGGGATAGCTTTCTTT. It is translated as CASGFTGIAFF.

This clonotype has only a few counts. This chain links TRBV7-2 with TRBJ2-3; possibly TRBD1 for D (5 bases). CDR1 and CDR2 from the germline V gene are SGHTA and FQGNSA. Trimming removed 4 bases at V and 6 bases at J, with 11 bases between. CDR3 length: 13 amino acids. CDR3 sequence: CASSWGLGDTQYF. In nucleotides, the CDR3 is TGTGCCAGCAGCTGGGGCCTCGGGGATACGCAGTATTTT.

This clonotype appeared a few times. The genes are TRBV29-1 and TRBJ2-2; unclear D gene. Trimming left V 4 bases short and J 6 bases short, with 12 bases between. The CDR3 is 13 residues long. Germline CDR1 is SQVTM and CDR2 is ANQGSEA. The CDR3 spells CSVVGFGPGELFF. The CDR3 region has the DNA TGCAGCGTTGTGGGATTTGGTCCCGGGGAGCTGTTTTTT.

V and J are TRBV29-1 and TRBJ1-1; D unresolved. Germline CDR1 SQVTM, CDR2 ANQGSEA. V dropped 7 bases and J dropped 1 base, with 10 bases sitting between them. The CDR3 runs 12 residues. The CDR3 DNA sequence: TGCAGCGCTTTCACAGAGAACACTGAAGCTTTCTTT. This sequence encodes CSAFTENTEAFF.

This clonotype was counted at least ten times. The chain employs TRBV7-9 and TRBJ2-3, with a possible D match to TRBD1 (6 bases). V lost 8 bases and J 6 bases, leaving 24 bases between the germline ends. Germline CDR1 reads SEHNR; CDR2 reads FQNEAQ (reference sequence). The CDR3 has 16 amino acids. CDR3 region: CASSNIDRSLADTQYF. In nucleotides, the CDR3 is TGTGCCAGCTCTAACATTGACAGGTCCCTGGCGGATACGCAGTATTTT.

This clonotype was observed a few times. The chain carries TRBV9 and TRBJ1-4, with 9 bases lining up with TRBD1. J was trimmed by 7 bases and V by 0 bases; bases with no gene match: 4. This CDR3 contains 15 residues. The germline gives CDR1 SGDLS, CDR2 YYNGEE. The CDR3 sequence is CASSVGTGAVEKLFF. The CDR3, as DNA: TGTGCCAGCAGCGTAGGGACAGGGGCGGTTGAAAAACTGTTTTTT. Supplemented by reference TRBV9 and TRBJ1-4, the full variable domain reads DSGVTQTPKHLITATGQRVTLRCSPRSGDLSVYWYQQSLDQGLQFLIQYYNGEERAKGNILERFSAQQFPDLHSELNLSSLELGDSALYFCASSVGTGAVEKLFFGSGTQLSVL.

This clonotype was counted ten times or more. The chain carries TRBV29-1 and TRBJ2-1, with TRBD1 identical over 8 bases. This CDR3 is 15 amino acids long. Germline CDR1 reads SQVTM; CDR2 reads ANQGSEA. V shed 6 bases and J 5 bases; nucleotides not matched to a gene: 12. CDR3 in amino acids: CSVTRQGTLHNEQFF. In nucleotides, the CDR3 is TGCAGCGTCACGAGACAGGGGACCCTCCACAATGAGCAGTTCTTC.

Concerning this clonotype: The germline gene is not matched at one end of the junction; a read error may be the cause. The chain uses TRBV23-1 and TRBJ1-1; no firm D call. TRBV23-1 is assigned to the ORF class and has an uncertain function. This CDR3 is built from 14 residues. The CDR3 reads CASSHAAQNTVAFF. The CDR3 DNA sequence: TGCGCCAGCAGTCATGCAGCTCAGAACACTGTAGCTTTCTTT.

The genes are TRBV5-1 and TRBJ1-1, with D perhaps TRBD1 (5 bases). The CDR3 totals 14 residues. With 4 bases removed from V and 6 bases from J, the gap between germline ends came to 16 bases. Per germline, CDR1 SGHRS and CDR2 YFSETQ. The CDR3 DNA sequence: TGCGCCAGCAGCGCCGGGACGGGGGGTCCTGAAGCTTTCTTT. This gives the protein CASSAGTGGPEAFF. The full variable domain, with the rest looked up from reference TRBV5-1 and TRBJ1-1, is KAGVTQTPRYLIKTRGQQVTLSCSPISGHRSVSWYQQTPGQGLQFLFEYFSETQRNKGNFPGRFSGRQFSNSRSEMNVSTLELGDSALYLCASSAGTGGPEAFFGQGTRLTVV.

The chain carries TRBV4-1 and TRBJ2-1; 9 positions agree with TRBD1. From germline, CDR1 is MGHRA and CDR2 YSYEKL. This CDR3 is 16 amino acids long. The J segment lost 8 bases and the V segment lost 1 base, leaving 9 bases of the junction unmatched. The CDR3 DNA reads as TGCGCCAGCAGCCAAGGGACAGGGGAGCAGGACTATGAGCAGTTCTTC. It codes for CASSQGTGEQDYEQFF.

This clonotype was seen a few times. This chain joins TRBV15 and TRBJ2-3; D ambiguous. V was clipped by 3 bases and J by 2 bases, with 6 bases between them. The germline V gene encodes CDR1 LNHNV and CDR2 YYDKDF (reference sequence). The CDR3 runs to 13 residues. The CDR3 spells CATSSENTDTQYF. CDR3 sequence (DNA): TGTGCCACCAGCAGCGAAAACACAGATACGCAGTATTTT.

This clonotype was observed a handful of times. The rearrangement uses TRBV2 and TRBJ2-7, with no clear D. CDR3 size: 13 residues. Germline assignment: CDR1 SNHLY and CDR2 FYNNEI. The V end was cut by 1 base, the J end by 0 bases, with 4 bases between. The CDR3 sequence: CASSEDTSYEQYV. CDR3 DNA: TGTGCCAGCAGTGAAGACACCTCCTACGAGCAGTACGTC.

Many counts were recorded for this clonotype. This chain links TRBV9 with TRBJ1-5; D possibly corresponds to TRBD1 (5 bases). Germline assignment: CDR1 SGDLS and CDR2 YYNGEE. V lost 1 base to trimming and J lost 2 bases, with 10 bases between them. This CDR3 comprises 15 residues. The CDR3 region has the DNA TGTGCCAGCAGCGTAACAGCAGGGCGCAATCAGCCCCAGCATTTT. The encoded protein is CASSVTAGRNQPQHF. The full variable domain, with the rest looked up from reference TRBV9 and TRBJ1-5, is DSGVTQTPKHLITATGQRVTLRCSPRSGDLSVYWYQQSLDQGLQFLIQYYNGEERAKGNILERFSAQQFPDLHSELNLSSLELGDSALYFCASSVTAGRNQPQHFGDGTRLSIL.

This clonotype has just a few counts. The chain combines TRBV7-9 with TRBJ2-2; no definite D call. V was trimmed by 7 bases and J by 9 bases, leaving 9 bases between them. The CDR3 consists of 11 residues. Per the germline V gene, CDR1 is SEHNR and CDR2 is FQNEAQ (reference sequence). The CDR3 protein is CASNGTRELFF. CDR3 coding DNA: TGTGCCAGCAACGGAACCAGGGAGCTGTTTTTT.

This clonotype was detected only a few times. V and J are TRBV4-3 and TRBJ1-1; unclear D gene. The germline gives CDR1 LGHNA, CDR2 YSLEER. The ends were cut back, 4 bases at V and 0 bases at J, with 15 bases in the middle. The CDR3 runs 16 residues. The CDR3 is CASSLSQTLMNTEAFF. CDR3 in DNA: TGCGCCAGCAGCCTTTCTCAGACCCTAATGAACACTGAAGCTTTCTTT.

The V call is TRBV5-6, the J call TRBJ2-2; the D is unclear. Trimming shortened V by 2 bases and J by 7 bases, and 15 bases separated the two germline ends. CDR3 length: 15 amino acids. Germline V gene sequence: CDR1 SGHDT, CDR2 YYEEEE. CDR3 amino acids: CASSLYRSVVGELFF. In DNA, the CDR3 is TGTGCCAGCAGCTTATATCGGAGTGTGGTCGGGGAGCTGTTTTTT. Supplemented by reference TRBV5-6 and TRBJ2-2, the full variable domain reads DAGVTQSPTHLIKTRGQQVTLRCSPKSGHDTVSWYQQALGQGPQFIFQYYEEEERQRGNFPDRFSGHQFPNYSSELNVNALLLGDSALYLCASSLYRSVVGELFFGEGSRLTVL.

At least ten counts were recorded for this clonotype. The rearrangement links TRBV5-1 to TRBJ1-5; D uncertain. CDR1 and CDR2 from the germline V gene are SGHRS and YFSETQ. The CDR3 covers 15 residues. The V end was cut by 0 bases, the J end by 0 bases, with 7 bases between. The CDR3, as DNA: TGCGCCAGCAGCTTGGCCGGAGGTAGCAATCAGCCCCAGCATTTT. As protein: CASSLAGGSNQPQHF.

This clonotype occurred a few times. V usage is TRBV7-9 and J usage is TRBJ2-3; D not resolved. The CDR3 has 14 amino acids. V lost 4 bases and J 4 bases, leaving 12 bases between the germline ends. Germline loops: CDR1 SEHNR, CDR2 FQNEAQ (reference sequence). CDR3 amino acids: CASSYTEPPDTQYF. The CDR3 DNA sequence: TGTGCCAGCAGCTACACAGAACCCCCAGATACGCAGTATTTT.

A few counts support this clonotype. The rearrangement joins TRBV6-5 to TRBJ2-3; D is ambiguous. Germline values: CDR1 MNHEY, CDR2 SVGAGI. This CDR3 has 13 residues. Trimming pared 2 bases from V and 4 bases from J, leaving 7 bases between. The CDR3 is CASSYTVADTQYF. For the CDR3, the DNA is TGTGCCAGCAGTTACACAGTGGCAGATACGCAGTATTTT.

The chain is built from TRBV5-1 and TRBJ2-1; 12 positions match TRBD1. The CDR3 runs to 19 residues. The junction had 9 bases not matched to a gene; V was cut back by 0 bases and J by 2 bases. Looked up from germline, CDR1 is SGHRS and CDR2 is YFSETQ. The chain's CDR3 is CASSLEGQGAVSPYNEQFF. As DNA, the CDR3 is TGCGCCAGCAGCTTGGAGGGACAGGGGGCGGTGAGTCCCTACAATGAGCAGTTCTTC. Using reference TRBV5-1 and TRBJ2-1 for the parts outside the CDR3, the full variable domain is KAGVTQTPRYLIKTRGQQVTLSCSPISGHRSVSWYQQTPGQGLQFLFEYFSETQRNKGNFPGRFSGRQFSNSRSEMNVSTLELGDSALYLCASSLEGQGAVSPYNEQFFGPGTRLTVL.